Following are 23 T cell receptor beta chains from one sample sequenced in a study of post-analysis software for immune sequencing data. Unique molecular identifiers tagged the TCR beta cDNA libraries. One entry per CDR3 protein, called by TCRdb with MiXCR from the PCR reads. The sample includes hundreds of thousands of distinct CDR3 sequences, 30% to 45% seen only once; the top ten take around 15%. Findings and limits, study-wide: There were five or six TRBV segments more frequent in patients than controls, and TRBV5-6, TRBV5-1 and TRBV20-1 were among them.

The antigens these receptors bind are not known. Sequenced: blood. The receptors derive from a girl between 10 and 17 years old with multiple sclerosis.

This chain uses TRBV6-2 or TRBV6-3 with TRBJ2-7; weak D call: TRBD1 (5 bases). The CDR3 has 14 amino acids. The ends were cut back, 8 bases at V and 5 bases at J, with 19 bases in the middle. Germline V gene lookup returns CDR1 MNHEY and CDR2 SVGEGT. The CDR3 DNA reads TGTGCCAGCCGCCTGGGGCCCAATGGGGACGAGCAGTACTTC. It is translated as CASRLGPNGDEQYF.

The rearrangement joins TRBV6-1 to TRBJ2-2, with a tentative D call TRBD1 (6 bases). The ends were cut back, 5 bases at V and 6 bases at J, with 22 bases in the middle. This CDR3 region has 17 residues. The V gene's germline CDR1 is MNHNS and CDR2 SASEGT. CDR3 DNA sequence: TGTGCCAGCAGTAACCGCGACAGGCACTTAGACCCCGGGGAGCTGTTTTTT. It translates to CASSNRDRHLDPGELFF.

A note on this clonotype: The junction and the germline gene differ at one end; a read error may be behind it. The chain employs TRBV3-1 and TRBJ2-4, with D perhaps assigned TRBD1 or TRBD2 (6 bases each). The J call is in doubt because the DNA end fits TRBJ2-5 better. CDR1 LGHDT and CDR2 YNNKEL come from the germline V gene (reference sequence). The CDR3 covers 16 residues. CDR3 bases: TGTGCCGGCAGCCAACTTGGGGCCGGGGGCCGCGAGACCCAGTACTTC. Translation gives CAGSQLGAGGRETQYF.

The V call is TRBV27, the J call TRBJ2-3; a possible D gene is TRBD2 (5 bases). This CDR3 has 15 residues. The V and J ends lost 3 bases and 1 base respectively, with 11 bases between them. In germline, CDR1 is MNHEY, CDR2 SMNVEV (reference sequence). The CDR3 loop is CASSLGATGTDTQYF. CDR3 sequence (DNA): TGTGCCAGCAGTTTGGGAGCGACCGGCACAGATACGCAGTATTTT.

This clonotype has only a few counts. The CDR3: CASSETSVSSYEQYF. CDR3 sequence (DNA): TGTGCCAGCAGTGAGACTAGCGTGAGCTCCTACGAGCAGTACTTC. The chain has TRBV2 and TRBJ2-7; TRBD2 matches at 8 bases. Germline loops: CDR1 SNHLY, CDR2 FYNNEI. CDR3 length equals 15 residues. Losses at the gene ends were 3 bases for V and 0 bases for J; bases not matched to a gene: 4.

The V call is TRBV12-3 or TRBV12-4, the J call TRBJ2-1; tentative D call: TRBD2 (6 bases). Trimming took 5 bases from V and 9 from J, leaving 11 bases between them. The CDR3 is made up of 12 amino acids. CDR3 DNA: TGTGCCAGCAGTGGCCCGCGGGGTGAGCAGTTCTTC. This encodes CASSGPRGEQFF.

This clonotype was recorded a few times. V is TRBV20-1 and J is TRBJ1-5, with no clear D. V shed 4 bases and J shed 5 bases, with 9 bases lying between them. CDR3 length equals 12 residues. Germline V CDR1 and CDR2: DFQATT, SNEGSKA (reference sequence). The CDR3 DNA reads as TGCAGTGCTACGAATCCTGATCAGCCCCAGCATTTT. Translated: CSATNPDQPQHF.

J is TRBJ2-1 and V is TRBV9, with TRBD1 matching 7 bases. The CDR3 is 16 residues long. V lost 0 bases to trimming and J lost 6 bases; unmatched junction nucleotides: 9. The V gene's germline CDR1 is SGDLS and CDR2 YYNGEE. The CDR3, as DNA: TGTGCCAGCAGCGTAGGTGAGAGGGGGCCGCCCAATGAGCAGTTCTTC. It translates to CASSVGERGPPNEQFF.

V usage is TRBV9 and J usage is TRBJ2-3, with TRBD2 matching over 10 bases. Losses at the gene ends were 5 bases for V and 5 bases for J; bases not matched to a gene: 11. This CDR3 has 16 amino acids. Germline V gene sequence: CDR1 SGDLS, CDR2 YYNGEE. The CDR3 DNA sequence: TGTGCCAGCAGGTCCGGAGGTAGCGGGGGGATAGATACGCAGTATTTT. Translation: CASRSGGSGGIDTQYF.

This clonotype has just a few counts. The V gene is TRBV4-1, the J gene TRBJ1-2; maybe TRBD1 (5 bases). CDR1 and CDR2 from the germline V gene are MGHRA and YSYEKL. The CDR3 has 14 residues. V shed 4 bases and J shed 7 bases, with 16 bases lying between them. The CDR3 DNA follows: TGCGCCAGCAGCCTCGGCCAGGCGGGGGGTGGCTACACCTTC. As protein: CASSLGQAGGGYTF.

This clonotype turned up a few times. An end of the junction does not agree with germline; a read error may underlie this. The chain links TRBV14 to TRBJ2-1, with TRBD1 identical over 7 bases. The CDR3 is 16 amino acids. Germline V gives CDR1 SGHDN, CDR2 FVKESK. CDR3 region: CASSPRLGQPDNEQFF. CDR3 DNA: TGTGCCAGCAGCCCTCGATTGGGACAGCCAGACAACGAGCAGTTCTTC.

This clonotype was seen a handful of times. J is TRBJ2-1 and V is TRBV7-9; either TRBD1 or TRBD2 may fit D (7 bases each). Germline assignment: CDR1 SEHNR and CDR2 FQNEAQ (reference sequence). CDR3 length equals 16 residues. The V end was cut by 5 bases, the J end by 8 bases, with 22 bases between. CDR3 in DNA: TGTGCCAGCAGCCTTCAGGGTGCAGGGGGAGGGCATGAGCAGTTCTTC. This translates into CASSLQGAGGGHEQFF.

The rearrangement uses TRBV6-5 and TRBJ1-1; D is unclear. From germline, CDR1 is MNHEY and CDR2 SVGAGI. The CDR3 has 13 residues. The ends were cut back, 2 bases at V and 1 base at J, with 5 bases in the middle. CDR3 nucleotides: TGTGCCAGCAGTTACACGGAGAACACTGAAGCTTTCTTT. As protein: CASSYTENTEAFF.

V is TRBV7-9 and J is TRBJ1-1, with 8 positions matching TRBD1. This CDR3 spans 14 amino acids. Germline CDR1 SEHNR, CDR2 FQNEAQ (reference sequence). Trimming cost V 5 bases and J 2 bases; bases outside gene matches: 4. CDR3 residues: CASSTGTGNTEAFF. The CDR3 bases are TGTGCCAGCAGCACCGGGACAGGCAACACTGAAGCTTTCTTT.

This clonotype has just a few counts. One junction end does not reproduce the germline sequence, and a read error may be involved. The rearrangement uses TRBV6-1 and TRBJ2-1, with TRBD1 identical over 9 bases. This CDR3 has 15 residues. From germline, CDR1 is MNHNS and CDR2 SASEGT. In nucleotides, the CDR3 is TGTGCCAGCAGGGAAGCCAGGACAGGGGTTGATGAGCAGTTCTTC. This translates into CASREARTGVDEQFF.

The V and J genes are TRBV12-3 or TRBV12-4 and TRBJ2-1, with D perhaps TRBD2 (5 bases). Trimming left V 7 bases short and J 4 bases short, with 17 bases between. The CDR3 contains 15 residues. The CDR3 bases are TGTGCCAGCACCGGAATCAGCGGCACATACAATGAGCAGTTCTTC. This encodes CASTGISGTYNEQFF.

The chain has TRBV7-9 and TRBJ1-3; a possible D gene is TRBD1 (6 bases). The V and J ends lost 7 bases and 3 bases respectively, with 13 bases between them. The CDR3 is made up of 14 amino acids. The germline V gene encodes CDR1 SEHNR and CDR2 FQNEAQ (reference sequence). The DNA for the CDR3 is TGTGCCAGCACCCAAAGGACAGATGGAAACACCATATATTTT. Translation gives CASTQRTDGNTIYF.

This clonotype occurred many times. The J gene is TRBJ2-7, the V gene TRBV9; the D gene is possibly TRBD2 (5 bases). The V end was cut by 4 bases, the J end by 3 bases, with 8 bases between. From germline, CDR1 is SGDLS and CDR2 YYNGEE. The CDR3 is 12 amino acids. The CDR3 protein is CASSSRDYEQYF. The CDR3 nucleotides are TGTGCCAGCAGCTCGAGGGACTACGAGCAGTACTTC.

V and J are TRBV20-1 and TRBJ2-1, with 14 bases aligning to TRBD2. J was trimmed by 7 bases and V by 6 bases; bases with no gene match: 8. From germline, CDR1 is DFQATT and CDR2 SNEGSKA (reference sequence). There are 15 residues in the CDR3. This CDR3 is CSAPRLAGGRNEQFF. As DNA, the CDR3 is TGCAGTGCCCCAAGACTAGCGGGGGGGCGGAATGAGCAGTTCTTC.

CDR3 DNA: TGCGCCAGCAGCTCGCACAGGGGTGGGGCAGATACGCAGTATTTT. This sequence encodes CASSSHRGGADTQYF. J is TRBJ2-3 and V is TRBV5-1, with 7 bases lining up with TRBD1. The CDR3 runs to 15 residues. Germline V CDR1 and CDR2: SGHRS, YFSETQ. The junction had 8 bases not matched to a gene; V was cut back by 3 bases and J by 4 bases.

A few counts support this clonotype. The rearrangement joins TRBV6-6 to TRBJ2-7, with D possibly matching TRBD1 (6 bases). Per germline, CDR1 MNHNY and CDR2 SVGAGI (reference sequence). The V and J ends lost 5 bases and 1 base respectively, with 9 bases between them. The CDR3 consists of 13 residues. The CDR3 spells CASSMTGSYEQYF. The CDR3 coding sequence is TGTGCCAGCAGTATGACAGGATCCTACGAGCAGTACTTC.

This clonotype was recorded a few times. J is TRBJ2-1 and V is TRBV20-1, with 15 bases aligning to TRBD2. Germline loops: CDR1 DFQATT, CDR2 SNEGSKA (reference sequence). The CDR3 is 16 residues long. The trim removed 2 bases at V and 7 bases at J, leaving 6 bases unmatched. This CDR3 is CSARRTSGGAGNEQFF. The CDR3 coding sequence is TGCAGTGCTAGAAGGACTAGCGGGGGGGCGGGGAATGAGCAGTTCTTC.

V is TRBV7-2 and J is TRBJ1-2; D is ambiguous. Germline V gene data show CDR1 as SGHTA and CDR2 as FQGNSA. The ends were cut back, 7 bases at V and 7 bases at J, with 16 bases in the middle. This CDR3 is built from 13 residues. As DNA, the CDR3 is TGTGCCAGCACCTATCGTATGCCGCCTGGCTACACCTTC. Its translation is CASTYRMPPGYTF.